The clone carrying this T cell receptor (beta chain) was counted only a few times. What it binds is unknown. CDR1 and CDR2 from the germline V gene are LGHNT and FRNRAP. The CDR3 runs 11 residues. Trimming stripped 6 bases from V and 5 bases from J, with 5 bases between. TCRdb used MiXCR to reprocess the reads, holding one entry per CDR3 protein. The sample records 300,000 to 400,000 distinct CDR3 sequences, almost 30% being singletons. The data originate from a study of T cell repertoires in cytomegalovirus infection. Study-level background: Selected CMV epitopes included recently identified HLA-C-restricted ones as well as well-studied HLA-B-restricted ones. In public TCR beta signatures, there were indications of both CMV infection and matching HLA type. The study, taken as a whole, reports: Dominating the ex vivo response were TCR beta clonotypes that were CMV-specific and HLA-C-restricted.

The sequence was obtained from a human donor in good health (CMV status not recorded). Some clones in this sample may be carry-over from other donors' samples. Sequenced material: cultured PBMCs, taken from culture after CMV antigen stimulation. The chain has TRBV12-5 and TRBJ2-1, with D unclear. CDR3 sequence (DNA): TGTGCTAGTGGGAAGGACAATGAGCAGTTCTTC. As protein: CASGKDNEQFF.